The sequence of this TCR beta chain was determined in a study of technical replicates of blood from several donors. Produced via immunoSEQ multiplex PCR; TCRdb's table is partial and in-frame only. The sample consists of 91,000 or so clones, around 96% of them appearing once. The CDR3 is 16 residues long. V lost 5 bases and J 1 base, leaving 14 bases between the germline ends. Looked up from germline, CDR1 is SEHNR and CDR2 is FQNEAQ (reference sequence). Sequenced sample: T cells isolated from PBMCs. The V and J genes are TRBV7-9 and TRBJ2-2, with a possible D match to TRBD2 (5 bases). This clonotype was obtained from a human donor in good health. CDR3 sequence reads: CASSRGGLGNTGELFF. DNA of the CDR3: TGTGCCAGCAGCAGAGGAGGCCTAGGGAACACCGGGGAGCTGTTTTTT.